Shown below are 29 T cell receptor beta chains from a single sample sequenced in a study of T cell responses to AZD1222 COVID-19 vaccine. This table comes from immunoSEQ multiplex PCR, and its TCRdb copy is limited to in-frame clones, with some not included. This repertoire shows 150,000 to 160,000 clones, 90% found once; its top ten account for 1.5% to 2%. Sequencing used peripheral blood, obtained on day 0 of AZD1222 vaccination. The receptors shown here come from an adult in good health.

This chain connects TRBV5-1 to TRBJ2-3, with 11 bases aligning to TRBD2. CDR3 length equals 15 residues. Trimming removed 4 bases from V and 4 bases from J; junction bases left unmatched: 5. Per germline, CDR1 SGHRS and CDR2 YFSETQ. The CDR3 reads CASSPTSGRSDTQYF. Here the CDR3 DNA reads TGCGCCAGCAGCCCTACTAGCGGGAGATCAGATACGCAGTATTTT.

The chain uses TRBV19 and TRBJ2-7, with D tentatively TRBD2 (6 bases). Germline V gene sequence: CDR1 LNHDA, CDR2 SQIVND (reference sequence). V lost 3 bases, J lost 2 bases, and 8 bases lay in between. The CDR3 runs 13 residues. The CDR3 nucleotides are TGTGCCAGTAGTATTGGAGGGGCCTACGAGCAGTACTTC. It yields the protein CASSIGGAYEQYF.

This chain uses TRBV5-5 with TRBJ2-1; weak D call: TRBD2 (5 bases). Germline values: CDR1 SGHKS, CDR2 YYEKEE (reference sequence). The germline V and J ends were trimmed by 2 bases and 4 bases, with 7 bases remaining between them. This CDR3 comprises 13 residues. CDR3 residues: CASSFSGYNEQFF. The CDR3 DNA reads TGTGCCAGCAGCTTCTCGGGGTACAATGAGCAGTTCTTC.

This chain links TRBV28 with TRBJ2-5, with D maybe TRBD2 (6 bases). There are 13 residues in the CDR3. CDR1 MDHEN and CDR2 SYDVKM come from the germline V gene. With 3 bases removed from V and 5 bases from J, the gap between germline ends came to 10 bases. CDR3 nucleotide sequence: TGTGCCAGCAGTTTGGCGGGGTTGGAGACCCAGTACTTC. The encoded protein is CASSLAGLETQYF.

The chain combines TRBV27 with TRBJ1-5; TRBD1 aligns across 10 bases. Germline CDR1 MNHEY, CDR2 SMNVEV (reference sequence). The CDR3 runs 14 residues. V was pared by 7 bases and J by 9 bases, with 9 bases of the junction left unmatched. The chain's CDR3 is CASKPDRGLWPQHF. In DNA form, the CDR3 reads TGTGCCAGCAAACCCGACAGGGGGCTCTGGCCCCAGCATTTT.

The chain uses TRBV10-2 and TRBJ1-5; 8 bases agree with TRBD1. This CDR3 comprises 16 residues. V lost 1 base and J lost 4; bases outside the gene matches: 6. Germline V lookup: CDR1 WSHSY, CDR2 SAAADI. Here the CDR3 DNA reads TGCGCCAGCAGTGAGTATGTTAGGACAGGGAATCAGCCCCAGCATTTT. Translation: CASSEYVRTGNQPQHF.

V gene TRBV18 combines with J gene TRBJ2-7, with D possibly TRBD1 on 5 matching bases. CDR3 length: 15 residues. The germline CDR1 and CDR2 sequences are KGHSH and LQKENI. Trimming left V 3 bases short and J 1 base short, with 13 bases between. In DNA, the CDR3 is TGTGCCAGCTCACCGGCTCAGGGAACGTCCTACGAGCAGTACTTC. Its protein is CASSPAQGTSYEQYF.

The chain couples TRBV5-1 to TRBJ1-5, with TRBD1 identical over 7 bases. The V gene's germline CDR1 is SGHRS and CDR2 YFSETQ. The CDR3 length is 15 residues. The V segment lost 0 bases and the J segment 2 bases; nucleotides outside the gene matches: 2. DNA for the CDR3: TGCGCCAGCAGCTTGGATACAGGGGGCAATCAGCCCCAGCATTTT. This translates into CASSLDTGGNQPQHF. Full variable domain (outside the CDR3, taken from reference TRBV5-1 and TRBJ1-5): KAGVTQTPRYLIKTRGQQVTLSCSPISGHRSVSWYQQTPGQGLQFLFEYFSETQRNKGNFPGRFSGRQFSNSRSEMNVSTLELGDSALYLCASSLDTGGNQPQHFGDGTRLSIL.

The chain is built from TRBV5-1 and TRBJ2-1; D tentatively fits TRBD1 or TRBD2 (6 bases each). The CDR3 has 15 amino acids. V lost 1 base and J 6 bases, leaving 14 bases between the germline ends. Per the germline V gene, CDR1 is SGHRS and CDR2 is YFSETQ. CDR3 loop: CASSLLRGRSNEQFF. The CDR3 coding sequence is TGCGCCAGCAGCTTGTTACGGGGGCGAAGCAATGAGCAGTTCTTC.

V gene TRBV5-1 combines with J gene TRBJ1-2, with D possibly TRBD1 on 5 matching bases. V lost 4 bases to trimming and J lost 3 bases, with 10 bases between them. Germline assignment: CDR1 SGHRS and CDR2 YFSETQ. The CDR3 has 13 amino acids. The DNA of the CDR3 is TGCGCCAGCAGCCCGGACACTTACTATGGCTACACCTTC. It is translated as CASSPDTYYGYTF.

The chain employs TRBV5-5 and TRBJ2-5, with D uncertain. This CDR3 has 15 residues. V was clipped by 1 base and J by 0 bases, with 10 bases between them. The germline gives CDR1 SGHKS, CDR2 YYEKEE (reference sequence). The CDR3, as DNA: TGTGCCAGCAGCTTGTCTACAGTTTACCAAGAGACCCAGTACTTC. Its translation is CASSLSTVYQETQYF.

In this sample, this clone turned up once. In DNA, the CDR3 is TGTGCCAGCAGTTTAGGTGGGAGTCAGCCCCAGCATTTT. It encodes CASSLGGSQPQHF. V gene TRBV12-3 or TRBV12-4 combines with J gene TRBJ1-5; D call uncertain. CDR3 length: 13 residues. V was trimmed by 1 base and J by 6 bases, leaving 7 bases between them.

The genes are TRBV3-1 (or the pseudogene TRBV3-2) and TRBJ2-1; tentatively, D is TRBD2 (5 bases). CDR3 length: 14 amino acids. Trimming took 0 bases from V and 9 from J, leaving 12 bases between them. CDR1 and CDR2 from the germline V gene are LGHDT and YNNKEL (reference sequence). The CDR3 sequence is CASSQDPDSVEQFF. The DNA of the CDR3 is TGTGCCAGCAGCCAAGACCCGGACTCAGTTGAGCAGTTCTTC.

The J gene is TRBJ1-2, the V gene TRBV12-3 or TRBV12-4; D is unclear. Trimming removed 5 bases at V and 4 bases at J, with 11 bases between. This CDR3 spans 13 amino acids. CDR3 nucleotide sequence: TGTGCCAGCAGTGCCGGGCGGACCTATGGCTACACCTTC. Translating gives CASSAGRTYGYTF.

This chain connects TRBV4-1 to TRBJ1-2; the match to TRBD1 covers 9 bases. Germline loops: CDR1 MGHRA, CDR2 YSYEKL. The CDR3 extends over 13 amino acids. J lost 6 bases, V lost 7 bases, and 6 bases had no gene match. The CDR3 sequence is CASKDRGYDGYTF. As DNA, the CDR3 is TGCGCCAGCAAGGACAGGGGTTATGATGGCTACACCTTC.

CDR3 DNA: TGTGCCAGTAGAACAGTTGGCGGCTACACCTTC. Its translation: CASRTVGGYTF. The chain is built from TRBV19 and TRBJ1-2; D is ambiguous. The CDR3 spans 11 residues. V lost 6 bases and J lost 8, with 10 bases in between. Germline lookup yields CDR1 LNHDA and CDR2 SQIVND (reference sequence). The full variable domain, its missing parts supplied by reference TRBV19 and TRBJ1-2, is DGGITQSPKYLFRKEGQNVTLSCEQNLNHDAMYWYRQDPGQGLRLIYYSQIVNDFQKGDIAEGYSVSREKKESFPLTVTSAQKNPTAFYLCASRTVGGYTFGSGTRLTVV.

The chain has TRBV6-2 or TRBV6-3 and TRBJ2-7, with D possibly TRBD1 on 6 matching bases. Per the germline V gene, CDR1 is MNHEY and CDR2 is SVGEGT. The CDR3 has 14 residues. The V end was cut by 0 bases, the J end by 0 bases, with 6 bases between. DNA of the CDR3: TGTGCCAGCAGTTACTCGGACAGCTCCTACGAGCAGTACTTC. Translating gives CASSYSDSSYEQYF.

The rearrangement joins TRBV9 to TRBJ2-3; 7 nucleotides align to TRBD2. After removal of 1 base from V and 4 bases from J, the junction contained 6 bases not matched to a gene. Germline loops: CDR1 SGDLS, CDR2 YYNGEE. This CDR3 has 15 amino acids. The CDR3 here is CASSVLGRGADTQYF. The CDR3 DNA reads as TGTGCCAGCAGCGTATTAGGCCGGGGGGCAGATACGCAGTATTTT.

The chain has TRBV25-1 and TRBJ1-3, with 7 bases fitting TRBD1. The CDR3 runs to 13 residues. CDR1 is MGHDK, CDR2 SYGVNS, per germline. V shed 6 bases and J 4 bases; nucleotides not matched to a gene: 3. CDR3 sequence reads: CASSLTGGNTIYF. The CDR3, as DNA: TGTGCCAGCAGCTTGACAGGGGGAAACACCATATATTTT.

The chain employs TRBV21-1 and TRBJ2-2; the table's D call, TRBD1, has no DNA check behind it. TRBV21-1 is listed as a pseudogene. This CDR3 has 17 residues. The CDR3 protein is CASSQGGPIFNTGELFF. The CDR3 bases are TGTGCCAGCAGCCAAGGGGGGCCCATTTTTAACACCGGGGAGCTGTTTTTT.

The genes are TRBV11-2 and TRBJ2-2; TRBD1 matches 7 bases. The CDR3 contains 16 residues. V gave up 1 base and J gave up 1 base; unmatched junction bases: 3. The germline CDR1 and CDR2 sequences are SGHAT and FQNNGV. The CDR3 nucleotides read TGTGCCAGCAGCTTAGTGACAGGGAAGAACACCGGGGAGCTGTTTTTT. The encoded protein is CASSLVTGKNTGELFF.

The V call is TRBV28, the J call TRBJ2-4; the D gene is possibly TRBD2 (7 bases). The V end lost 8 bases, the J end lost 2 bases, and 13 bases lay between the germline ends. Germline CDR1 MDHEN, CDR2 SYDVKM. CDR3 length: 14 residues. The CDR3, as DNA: TGTGCCAGCGGGAGGGGGTCGTCCAAAAACATTCAGTACTTC. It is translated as CASGRGSSKNIQYF. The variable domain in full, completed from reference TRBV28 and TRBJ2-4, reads DVKVTQSSRYLVKRTGEKVFLECVQDMDHENMFWYRQDPGLGLRLIYFSYDVKMKEKGDIPEGYSVSREKKERFSLILESASTNQTSMYLCASGRGSSKNIQYFGAGTRLSVL.

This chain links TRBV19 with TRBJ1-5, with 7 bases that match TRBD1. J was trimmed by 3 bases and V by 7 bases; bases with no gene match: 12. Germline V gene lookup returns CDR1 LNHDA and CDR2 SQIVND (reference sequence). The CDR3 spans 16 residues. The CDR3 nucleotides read TGTGCCAGTACCCGTAATCCGGGACAGATCAATCAGCCCCAGCATTTT. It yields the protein CASTRNPGQINQPQHF.

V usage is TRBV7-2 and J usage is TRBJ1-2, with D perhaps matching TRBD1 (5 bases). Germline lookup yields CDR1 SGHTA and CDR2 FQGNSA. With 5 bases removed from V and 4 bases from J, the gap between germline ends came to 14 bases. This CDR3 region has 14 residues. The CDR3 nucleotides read TGTGCCAGCAGCGCTCAGGGTTTTGGCTATGGCTACACCTTC. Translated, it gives CASSAQGFGYGYTF.

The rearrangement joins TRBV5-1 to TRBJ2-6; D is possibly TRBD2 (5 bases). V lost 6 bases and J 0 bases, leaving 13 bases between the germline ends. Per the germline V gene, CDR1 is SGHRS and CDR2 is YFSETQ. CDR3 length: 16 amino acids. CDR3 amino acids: CASTNGRVSGANVLTF. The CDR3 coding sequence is TGCGCCAGCACGAATGGGCGGGTCTCTGGGGCCAACGTCCTGACTTTC.

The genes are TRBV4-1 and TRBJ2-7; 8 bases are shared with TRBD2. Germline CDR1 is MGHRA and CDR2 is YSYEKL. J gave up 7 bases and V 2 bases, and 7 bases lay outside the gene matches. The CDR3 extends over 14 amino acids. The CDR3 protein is CASSQTGLEGEQYF. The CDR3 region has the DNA TGCGCCAGCAGCCAAACGGGACTAGAGGGTGAGCAGTACTTC.

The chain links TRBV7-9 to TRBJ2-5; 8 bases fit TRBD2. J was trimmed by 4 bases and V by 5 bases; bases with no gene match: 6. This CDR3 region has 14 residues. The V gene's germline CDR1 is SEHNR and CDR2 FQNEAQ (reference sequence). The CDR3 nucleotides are TGTGCCAGCAGCACCTGGACTAGCTTAGAGACCCAGTACTTC. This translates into CASSTWTSLETQYF.

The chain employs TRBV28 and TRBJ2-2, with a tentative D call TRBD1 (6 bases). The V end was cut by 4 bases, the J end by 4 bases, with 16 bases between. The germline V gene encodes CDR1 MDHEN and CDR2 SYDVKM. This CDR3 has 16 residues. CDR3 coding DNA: TGTGCCAGCAGTTCACCTTTCGGACAGACCACCGGGGAGCTGTTTTTT. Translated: CASSSPFGQTTGELFF.

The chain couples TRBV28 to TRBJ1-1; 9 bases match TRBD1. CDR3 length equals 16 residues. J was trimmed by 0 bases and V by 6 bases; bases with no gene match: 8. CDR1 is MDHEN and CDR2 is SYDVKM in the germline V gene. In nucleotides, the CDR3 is TGTGCCAGCAGCTCGCCGGGACAGGGACTGAACACTGAAGCTTTCTTT. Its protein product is CASSSPGQGLNTEAFF.